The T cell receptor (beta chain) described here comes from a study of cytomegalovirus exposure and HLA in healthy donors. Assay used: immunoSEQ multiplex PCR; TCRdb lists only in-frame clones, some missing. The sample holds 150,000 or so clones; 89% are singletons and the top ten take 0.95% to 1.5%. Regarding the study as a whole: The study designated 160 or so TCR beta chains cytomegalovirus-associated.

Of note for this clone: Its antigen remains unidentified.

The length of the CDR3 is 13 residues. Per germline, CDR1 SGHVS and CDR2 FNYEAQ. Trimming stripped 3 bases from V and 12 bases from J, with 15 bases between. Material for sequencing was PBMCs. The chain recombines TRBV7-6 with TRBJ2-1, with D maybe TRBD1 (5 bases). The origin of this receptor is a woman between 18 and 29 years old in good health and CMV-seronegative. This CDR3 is CASSFKTDSGQFF. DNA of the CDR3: TGTGCCAGCAGCTTTAAGACAGACAGTGGGCAGTTCTTC. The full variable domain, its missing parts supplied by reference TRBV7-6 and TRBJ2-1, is GAGVSQSPRYKVTKRGQDVALRCDPISGHVSLYWYRQALGQGPEFLTYFNYEAQQDKSGLPNDRFSAERPEGSISTLTIQRTEQRDSAMYRCASSFKTDSGQFFGPGTRLTVL.